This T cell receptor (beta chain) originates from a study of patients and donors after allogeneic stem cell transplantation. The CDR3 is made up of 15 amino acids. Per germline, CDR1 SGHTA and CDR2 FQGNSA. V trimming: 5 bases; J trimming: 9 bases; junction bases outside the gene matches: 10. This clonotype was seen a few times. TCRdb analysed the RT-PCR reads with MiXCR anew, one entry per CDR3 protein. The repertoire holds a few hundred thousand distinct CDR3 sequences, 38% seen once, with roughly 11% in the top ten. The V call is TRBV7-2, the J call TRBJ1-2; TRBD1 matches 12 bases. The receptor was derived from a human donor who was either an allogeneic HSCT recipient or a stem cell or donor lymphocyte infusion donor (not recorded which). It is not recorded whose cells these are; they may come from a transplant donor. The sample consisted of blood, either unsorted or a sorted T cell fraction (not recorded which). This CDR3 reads CASSISGTGGGSYTF. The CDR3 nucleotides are TGTGCCAGCAGCATATCCGGGACAGGGGGCGGAAGCTACACCTTC. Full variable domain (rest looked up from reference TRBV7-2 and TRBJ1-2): GAGVSQSPSNKVTEKGKDVELRCDPISGHTALYWYRQSLGQGLEFLIYFQGNSAPDKSGLPSDRFSAERTGGSVSTLTIQRTQQEDSAVYLCASSISGTGGGSYTFGSGTRLTVV.